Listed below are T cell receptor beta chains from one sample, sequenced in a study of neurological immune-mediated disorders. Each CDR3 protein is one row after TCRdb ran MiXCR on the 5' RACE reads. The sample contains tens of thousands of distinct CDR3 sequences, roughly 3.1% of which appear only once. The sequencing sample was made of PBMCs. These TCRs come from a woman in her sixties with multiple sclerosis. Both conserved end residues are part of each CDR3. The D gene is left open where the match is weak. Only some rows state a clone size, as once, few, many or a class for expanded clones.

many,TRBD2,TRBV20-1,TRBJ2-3,CSARTSGGRDTQYF,TGCAGTGCGCGGACTAGCGGGGGGAGAGATACGCAGTATTTT
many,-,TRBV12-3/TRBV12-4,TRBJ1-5,CASSLAENQPQHF,TGTGCCAGCAGTTTAGCAGAGAATCAGCCCCAGCATTTT
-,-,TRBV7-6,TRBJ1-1,CASSLEGRSHGEAFF,TGTGCCAGCAGCTTAGAGGGCAGATCCCACGGTGAAGCTTTCTTT
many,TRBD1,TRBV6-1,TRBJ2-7,CASRTGGPYEQYF,TGTGCCAGCAGAACAGGGGGGCCCTACGAGCAGTACTTC
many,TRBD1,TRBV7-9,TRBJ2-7,CASSLVSTGATYEQYF,TGTGCCAGCAGCTTAGTATCGACAGGGGCCACCTACGAGCAGTACTTC
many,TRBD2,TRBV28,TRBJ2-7,CASSRGLAGLYEQYF,TGTGCCAGCAGTCGGGGACTAGCGGGGCTCTACGAGCAGTACTTC
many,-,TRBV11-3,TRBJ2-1,CASSPEDSANEQFF,TGTGCCAGCAGCCCGGAGGACAGCGCCAATGAGCAGTTCTTC
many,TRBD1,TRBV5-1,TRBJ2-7,CASSFRQGSSYEQYF,TGCGCCAGCAGCTTCCGACAGGGCTCGTCCTACGAGCAGTACTTC
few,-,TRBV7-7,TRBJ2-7,CASSPRDNPYEQYF,TGTGCTAGCAGCCCCCGGGACAACCCCTACGAGCAGTACTTC
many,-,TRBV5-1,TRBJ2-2,CASSLVRELFF,TGCGCCAGCAGCTTGGTACGTGAGCTGTTTTTT
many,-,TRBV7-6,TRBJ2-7,CASSLSHLTYEQYF,TGTGCCAGCAGCTTATCCCACTTGACGTACGAGCAGTACTTC
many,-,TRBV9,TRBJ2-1,CASSVATSGAEQFF,TGTGCCAGCAGCGTAGCTACGAGTGGGGCTGAGCAGTTCTTC
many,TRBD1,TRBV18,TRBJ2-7,CASSPGTGSYEQYF,TGTGCCAGCTCACCAGGGACAGGCTCCTACGAGCAGTACTTC
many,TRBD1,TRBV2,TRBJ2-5,CASSPGQGTETQYF,TGTGCCAGCAGTCCTGGACAGGGCACAGAGACCCAGTACTTC
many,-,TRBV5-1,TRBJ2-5,CASSWLQGGLNQETQYF,TGCGCCAGCAGCTGGTTACAGGGCGGCCTAAACCAAGAGACCCAGTACTTC
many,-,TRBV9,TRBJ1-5,CASSVGSNQPQHF,TGTGCCAGCAGCGTAGGTAGCAATCAGCCCCAGCATTTT
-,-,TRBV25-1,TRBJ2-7,CASSGEDRRASYEQYF,TGTGCCAGCAGTGGCGAGGACAGGAGGGCCTCCTACGAGCAGTACTTC
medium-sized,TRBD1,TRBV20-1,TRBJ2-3,CSARTPLGQGGTDTQYF,TGCAGTGCTAGAACCCCCTTAGGACAGGGGGGCACAGATACGCAGTATTTT
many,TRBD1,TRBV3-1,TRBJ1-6,CASSTHGQDFSPLHF,TGTGCCAGCAGCACACATGGACAGGATTTCTCACCCCTCCACTTT
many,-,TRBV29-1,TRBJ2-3,CSASNRATADTQYF,TGCAGCGCCTCCAACAGGGCCACAGCAGATACGCAGTATTTT
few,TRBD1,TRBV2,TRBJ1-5,CASGRKGGRGNQPQHF,TGTGCCAGCGGTAGAAAAGGGGGCAGAGGCAATCAGCCCCAGCATTTT
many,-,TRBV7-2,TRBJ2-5,CASSLALVGPAGTQYF,TGTGCCAGCAGCTTAGCACTGGTAGGGCCAGCAGGGACCCAGTACTTC
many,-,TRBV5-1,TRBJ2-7,CASSLASGQPYEQYF,TGCGCCAGCAGCTTGGCTTCCGGGCAACCTTACGAGCAGTACTTC
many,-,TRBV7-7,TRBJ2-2,CASSSVRGGPTGELFF,TGTGCCAGCAGCTCCGTTCGGGGCGGCCCCACCGGGGAGCTGTTTTTT
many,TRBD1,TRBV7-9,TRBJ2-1,CASSSYRGTDNEQFF,TGTGCCAGCAGCTCTTACAGGGGGACCGACAATGAGCAGTTCTTC
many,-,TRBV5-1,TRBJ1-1,CASSSSMTANTEAFF,TGCGCCAGCAGCTCGTCGATGACAGCGAACACTGAAGCTTTCTTT
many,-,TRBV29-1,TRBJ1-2,CSVRGGAHNYGYTF,TGCAGCGTCAGAGGCGGGGCTCACAACTATGGCTACACCTTC
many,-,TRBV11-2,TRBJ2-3,CASSQQSYGTDTQYF,TGTGCCAGCAGCCAACAATCGTATGGGACAGATACGCAGTATTTT
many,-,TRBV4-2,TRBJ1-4,CASSRPRGGPNEKLFF,TGTGCCAGCAGCCGACCCCGAGGAGGCCCTAATGAAAAACTGTTTTTT
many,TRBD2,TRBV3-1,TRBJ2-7,CASSQRGTSGGLYEQYF,TGTGCCAGCAGCCAACGAGGGACTAGCGGGGGTCTCTACGAGCAGTACTTC
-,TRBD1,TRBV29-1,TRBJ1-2,CSARQGPFYGYTF,TGCAGCGCCCGACAGGGACCATTTTATGGCTACACCTTC
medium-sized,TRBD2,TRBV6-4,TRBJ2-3,CASGTSETDTQYF,TGTGCCAGCGGGACTAGCGAAACAGATACGCAGTATTTT
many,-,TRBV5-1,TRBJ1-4,CASSLGTMGEKLFF,TGCGCCAGCAGCTTGGGGACAATGGGGGAAAAACTGTTTTTT
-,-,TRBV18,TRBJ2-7,CASSPTGSPYEQYF,TGTGCCAGCTCACCTACAGGGTCCCCCTACGAGCAGTACTTC
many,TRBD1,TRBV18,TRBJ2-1,CASSPGTGAYNEQFF,TGTGCCAGCTCACCCGGGACAGGGGCGTACAATGAGCAGTTCTTC
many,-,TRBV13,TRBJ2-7,CASSLRGEQYF,TGTGCCAGCAGCTTGAGGGGCGAGCAGTACTTC
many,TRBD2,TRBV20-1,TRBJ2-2,CSAGGGITGELFF,TGCAGTGCTGGCGGGGGAATCACCGGGGAGCTGTTTTTT
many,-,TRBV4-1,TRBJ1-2,CASSQEAVANYGYTF,TGCGCCAGCAGCCAAGAGGCAGTAGCTAACTATGGCTACACCTTC
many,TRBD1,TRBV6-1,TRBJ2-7,CASGQDYEQYF,TGTGCCAGCGGACAGGACTACGAGCAGTACTTC
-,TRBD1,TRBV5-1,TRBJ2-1,CTSSLGQNNEQFF,TGCACCAGCAGCCTGGGACAGAACAATGAGCAGTTCTTC
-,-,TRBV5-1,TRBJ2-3,CASSSLGTSTDTQYF,TGCGCCAGCAGCTCACTAGGGACTAGCACAGATACGCAGTATTTT
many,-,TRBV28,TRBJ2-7,CASSLTDSDQYF,TGTGCCAGCAGCCTCACCGACAGTGATCAGTACTTC
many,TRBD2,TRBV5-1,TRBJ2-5,CASSLLAGAQETQYF,TGCGCCAGCAGCTTACTAGCGGGGGCTCAAGAGACCCAGTACTTC
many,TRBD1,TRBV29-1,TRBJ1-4,CSGTGRGEKLFF,TGCAGCGGGACAGGACGGGGTGAAAAACTGTTTTTT
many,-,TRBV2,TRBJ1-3,CASTYLRGSGNTIYF,TGTGCCAGCACCTACCTGCGGGGCTCTGGAAACACCATATATTTT
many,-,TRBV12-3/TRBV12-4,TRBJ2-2,CASKLLGTPNAGELFF,TGTGCCAGCAAACTCCTCGGCACCCCGAACGCCGGGGAGCTGTTTTTT
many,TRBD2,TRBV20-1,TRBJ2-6,CSAREAGSGANVLTF,TGCAGTGCGCGGGAGGCAGGCTCTGGGGCCAACGTCCTGACTTTC
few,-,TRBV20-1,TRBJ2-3,CSAREGGSAGAPPDTQYF,TGCAGTGCTAGAGAAGGAGGATCGGCGGGGGCCCCCCCAGATACGCAGTATTTT